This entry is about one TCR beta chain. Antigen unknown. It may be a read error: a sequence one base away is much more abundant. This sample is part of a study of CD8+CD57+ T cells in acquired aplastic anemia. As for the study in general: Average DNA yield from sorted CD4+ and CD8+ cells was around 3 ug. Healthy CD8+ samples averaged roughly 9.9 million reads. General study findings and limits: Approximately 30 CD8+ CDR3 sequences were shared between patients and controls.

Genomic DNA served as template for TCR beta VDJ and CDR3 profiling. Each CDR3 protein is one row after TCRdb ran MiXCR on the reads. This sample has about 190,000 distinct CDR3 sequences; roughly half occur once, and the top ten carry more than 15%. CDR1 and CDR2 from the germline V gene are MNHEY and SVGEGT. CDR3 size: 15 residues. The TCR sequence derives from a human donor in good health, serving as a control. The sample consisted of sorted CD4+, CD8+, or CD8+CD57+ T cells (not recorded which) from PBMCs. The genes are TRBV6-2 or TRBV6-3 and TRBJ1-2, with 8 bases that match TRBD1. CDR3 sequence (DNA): TGTGCCGGCAGTTTCGGGACAGGTCTTACCTATGGCTACACCTTC. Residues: CAGSFGTGLTYGYTF.